Described below is a single TCR beta chain sequence and its context. Its antigen is still unknown. The length of the CDR3 is 14 residues. Germline V lookup: CDR1 MNHNS, CDR2 SASEGT. Trimming removed 8 bases at V and 3 bases at J, with 16 bases between. This entry comes from a study of cytomegalovirus exposure and HLA in healthy donors. Study results and limitations: Several top significant clusters appeared, in a later analysis, to be linked to common viral pathogens. Researchers reported in a later analysis that a missense DCLRE1C variant was tied to TCR beta V- and J-gene trimming. A later analysis found that most CMV-associated TCR beta chains appeared HLA-restricted.

Researchers ran the PCR with 60 Vbeta and 13 Jbeta primers. In the original analysis: Later, 75 million to 100 million unique TCR beta chains were counted in an analysis, and about 12 million of them were shared. Only in-frame clones appear in the TCRdb table, and some are missing; sequencing was by immunoSEQ multiplex PCR. That table furnishes V, J and clone size, whereas the DNA furnished D and trimming. The data show around 170,000 clones, over 60% seen once. The sequenced sample consisted of PBMCs. The chain links TRBV6-1 to TRBJ1-2, with D tentatively TRBD1 (5 bases). The origin of this receptor is a girl aged 10-17 years in good health and CMV-seronegative. CDR3 protein: CASVSGRDHYGYTF. The CDR3 region has the DNA TGTGCCAGCGTCTCAGGGAGGGACCACTATGGCTACACCTTC.